Each of the 13 T cell receptor beta chains below was sequenced from the same sample in a study of blood T cell repertoires in COVID-19. TCRdb's table, derived via immunoSEQ multiplex PCR, lists solely in-frame clones and lacks some. The sample consists of 490,000 or so clones, 88% of them appearing once. Sequenced: PBMCs or T cells enriched from blood (not recorded which). The receptors derive from a woman aged 60-75 years who had recovered from COVID-19.

V is TRBV18 and J is TRBJ1-6; no firm D call. The CDR3 covers 12 residues. Trimming removed 2 bases at V and 13 bases at J, with 9 bases between. The germline gives CDR1 KGHSH, CDR2 LQKENI. As DNA, the CDR3 is TGTGCCAGCTCACCAGCGGGAAATCCCCTCCACTTT. This codes for CASSPAGNPLHF.

DNA of the CDR3: TGTGCCAGCTGTGACAGGGGGCAATCGGACACTGAAGCTTTCTTT. It yields the protein CASCDRGQSDTEAFF. The chain uses TRBV5-8 and TRBJ1-1; 10 bases map to TRBD1. Per germline, CDR1 SGHTS and CDR2 YDEGEE. The V gene end was trimmed by 7 bases and the J gene end by 3 bases; junction bases not matched to a gene: 9. The length of the CDR3 is 15 residues.

This clone has just one count. The chain recombines TRBV6-5 with TRBJ2-7; D ambiguous. Looked up from germline, CDR1 is MNHEY and CDR2 is SVGAGI. The V end was cut by 7 bases, the J end by 7 bases, with 17 bases between. CDR3 length equals 13 residues. The CDR3 reads CASTPGLIGEQYF. CDR3 nucleotide sequence: TGTGCCAGCACCCCCGGCCTAATCGGGGAGCAGTACTTC.

The V call is TRBV6-1, the J call TRBJ2-4; 7 bases align to TRBD2. The trim removed 1 base at V and 7 bases at J, leaving 7 bases unmatched. The CDR3 consists of 15 residues. Germline loops: CDR1 MNHNS, CDR2 SASEGT. The CDR3 protein is CASSEVGGLRNIQYF. In DNA form, the CDR3 reads TGTGCCAGCAGTGAAGTGGGAGGGCTTCGGAACATTCAGTACTTC.

Comments on this clone: This CDR3 is also generated by other DNA sequences in the sample. The chain combines TRBV5-1 with TRBJ1-1; possible D gene TRBD1, 6 bases. Germline CDR1 and CDR2: SGHRS and YFSETQ. The ends were cut back, 0 bases at V and 4 bases at J, with 7 bases in the middle. The CDR3 is 13 amino acids. The CDR3, as DNA: TGCGCCAGCAGCTTGGGAGGGGGCACTGAAGCTTTCTTT. As protein: CASSLGGGTEAFF.

The chain employs TRBV19 and TRBJ1-2; D remains ambiguous. The V gene lost 1 base and the J gene lost 7 bases, with 13 bases spanning the gap. Per germline, CDR1 LNHDA and CDR2 SQIVND (reference sequence). The CDR3 covers 14 residues. In DNA, the CDR3 is TGTGCCAGTAGTATAGGAAGACTAATCTCTGGCTACACCTTC. As protein: CASSIGRLISGYTF.

The rearrangement links TRBV27 to TRBJ2-3; tentative D call: TRBD2 (5 bases). With 5 bases removed from V and 2 bases from J, the gap between germline ends came to 11 bases. Germline V gives CDR1 MNHEY, CDR2 SMNVEV (reference sequence). The CDR3 has 14 residues. Here the CDR3 DNA reads TGTGCCAGCAGTCCACTAGACGACACAGATACGCAGTATTTT. Residues: CASSPLDDTDTQYF.

The chain couples TRBV6-5 to TRBJ2-7; 8 positions match TRBD1. This CDR3 has 15 amino acids. In germline, CDR1 is MNHEY, CDR2 SVGAGI. Losses at the gene ends were 0 bases for V and 7 bases for J; bases not matched to a gene: 8. The CDR3 nucleotides are TGTGCCAGCAGTTACTCGAGTAGGTACAGGGGGGAGCAGTACGTC. Translated: CASSYSSRYRGEQYV.

The chain recombines TRBV6-4 with TRBJ2-7, with D tentatively TRBD1 (5 bases). Looked up from germline, CDR1 is MRHNA and CDR2 is SNTAGT. The CDR3 length is 12 residues. V lost 5 bases and J lost 2, with 7 bases in between. The CDR3 loop reads CASSTRAYEQYF. In DNA, the CDR3 is TGTGCCAGCAGTACCAGGGCCTACGAGCAGTACTTC.

The chain employs TRBV2 and TRBJ1-5, with D uncertain. CDR1 and CDR2 from the germline V gene are SNHLY and FYNNEI. The CDR3 totals 16 residues. V shed 1 base and J shed 3 bases, with 13 bases lying between them. As DNA, the CDR3 is TGTGCCAGCAGTGAAGAGCCCCTTACTTCCAATCAGCCCCAGCATTTT. Amino acid sequence: CASSEEPLTSNQPQHF. Full variable domain (rest looked up from reference TRBV2 and TRBJ1-5): EPEVTQTPSHQVTQMGQEVILRCVPISNHLYFYWYRQILGQKVEFLVSFYNNEISEKSEIFDDQFSVERPDGSNFTLKIRSTKLEDSAMYFCASSEEPLTSNQPQHFGDGTRLSIL.

The V call is TRBV5-1, the J call TRBJ2-7, with 8 nucleotides matching TRBD2. The trim removed 4 bases at V and 7 bases at J, leaving 13 bases unmatched. The CDR3 is 15 residues long. CDR1 and CDR2 from the germline V gene are SGHRS and YFSETQ. CDR3 sequence (DNA): TGCGCCAGCAGCCCCGGGGGGGCGGTGGCGGGGGAGCAGTACGTC. Amino acids: CASSPGGAVAGEQYV.

The chain combines TRBV29-1 with TRBJ2-4; the D is unclear. The V gene lost 2 bases and the J gene lost 0 bases, with 8 bases spanning the gap. The length of the CDR3 is 14 residues. Germline CDR1 and CDR2: SQVTM and ANQGSEA. CDR3 nucleotide sequence: TGCAGCGTTGAACGGCCGGGAGCCAAAAACATTCAGTACTTC. Its protein product is CSVERPGAKNIQYF.

The rearrangement links TRBV5-5 to TRBJ1-2, with D perhaps matching TRBD1 (6 bases). The CDR3 runs 15 residues. The germline CDR1 and CDR2 sequences are SGHKS and YYEKEE (reference sequence). V shed 0 bases and J shed 8 bases, with 17 bases lying between them. The CDR3, as DNA: TGTGCCAGCAGCTTGGTACAGGGAAACTATGGCGGCTACACCTTC. Protein sequence: CASSLVQGNYGGYTF.